Following are 10 T cell receptor beta chains from one sample sequenced in a study of glioma-infiltrating T cells. Using RNA template, CDR3s of TCR alpha and beta were amplified with iRepertoire arm-PCR. TCRdb re-called the multiplex PCR reads through MiXCR, storing one row per CDR3 protein. The sample carries under 200,000 distinct CDR3 sequences, over 40% recorded once. The material sequenced was glioma tissue, nonneoplastic brain tissue, or PBMCs (not recorded which). The receptors here all came from a human donor with low-grade glioma or glioblastoma, undergoing nonglioma brain surgery, or in good health (not recorded which).

The chain combines TRBV2 with TRBJ2-7; the match to TRBD1 covers 7 bases. The V segment lost 3 bases and the J segment 6 bases; nucleotides outside the gene matches: 14. The CDR3 has 16 residues. The V gene's germline CDR1 is SNHLY and CDR2 FYNNEI. For the CDR3, the DNA is TGTGCCAGCAGTGATGGGGGTGCACAGGGGAGAGCCGAGCAGTACTTC. Its protein product is CASSDGGAQGRAEQYF.

Notes on this clonotype: The CDR3 ends on some other residue instead of the conserved phenylalanine or tryptophan, so this is likely a read error. This chain connects TRBV20-1 to TRBJ2-7; 7 bases line up with TRBD2. Germline V CDR1 and CDR2: DFQATT, SNEGSKA (reference sequence). V was pared by 6 bases and J by 2 bases, with 4 bases of the junction left unmatched. The CDR3 consists of 12 residues. CDR3 residues: CSAGRETYEQYL. CDR3 sequence (DNA): TGCAGTGCCGGGCGGGAGACCTACGAGCAGTACCTC.

On this clonotype: Given a much more abundant clone one base away, this may be a read error. The rearrangement uses TRBV28 and TRBJ2-2, with 9 bases that match TRBD2. This CDR3 contains 16 residues. The germline V gene has CDR1 MDHEN and CDR2 SYDVKM. CDR3 protein: CASILLTSGNTGELFF. The CDR3 DNA follows: TGTGCCAGCATTTTATTGACTAGCGGGAACACCGGGGAGCTGTTTTTT.

The chain recombines TRBV20-1 with TRBJ2-1; D gene uncertain. This CDR3 is 12 amino acids long. The germline V gene has CDR1 DFQATT and CDR2 SNEGSKA (reference sequence). The germline V and J ends were trimmed by 2 bases and 14 bases, with 16 bases remaining between them. CDR3 in DNA: TGCAGTGCTAGATCACTACCTAAAGAGAAGTTCTTC. It specifies CSARSLPKEKFF.

This clonotype appeared many times. This sequence joins TRBV27 and TRBJ2-1; TRBD2 aligns across 11 bases. CDR3 length equals 14 residues. Germline V gives CDR1 MNHEY, CDR2 SMNVEV (reference sequence). J gave up 7 bases and V 3 bases, and 2 bases lay outside the gene matches. The CDR3 bases are TGTGCCAGCAGTTTGACTAGCGGGACTAATGAGCAGTTCTTC. Amino acids: CASSLTSGTNEQFF.

This sequence joins TRBV19 and TRBJ2-5; D uncertain. Germline assignment: CDR1 LNHDA and CDR2 SQIVND (reference sequence). The ends were cut back, 4 bases at V and 2 bases at J, with 2 bases in the middle. The CDR3 totals 11 residues. CDR3 protein: CASSKQETQYF. The DNA of the CDR3 is TGTGCCAGTAGTAAGCAAGAGACCCAGTACTTC.

About this clonotype: This may come from a read error, since a much larger clone is one base off. The chain recombines TRBV3-1 with TRBJ1-2; 7 bases are a match to TRBD1. CDR1 and CDR2 from the germline V gene are LGHDT and YNNKEL (reference sequence). This CDR3 contains 12 residues. The J segment lost 9 bases and the V segment lost 5 bases, leaving 6 bases of the junction unmatched. CDR3 amino acids: CASSVGQRCYTF. The CDR3 nucleotides are TGTGCCAGCAGCGTGGGACAGCGTTGCTACACCTTC.

About this clonotype itself: A read error may explain this, as a much larger clone is one base away. The V call is TRBV2, the J call TRBJ1-6; D remains unclear. V was cut by 8 bases and J by 6 bases, with 17 bases left in between. There are 15 residues in the CDR3. Germline V gives CDR1 SNHLY, CDR2 FYNNEI. DNA of the CDR3: TGTGCCAGCGTAATAAGTGATATGGCTAATTCACCCCTCCACTTT. This encodes CASVISDMANSPLHF.

Regarding this clonotype: With a much larger clone just one base away, this may be a read error. The chain has TRBV7-2 and TRBJ1-2; D ambiguous. The germline CDR1 and CDR2 sequences are SGHTA and FQGNSA. This CDR3 has 13 residues. V shed 1 base and J shed 10 bases, with 13 bases lying between them. The CDR3 protein is CASSLGTGLVYTF. For the CDR3, the DNA is TGTGCCAGCAGCTTAGGTACCGGTTTAGTCTACACCTTC.

Notes on this clonotype: A read error may explain this, as a much larger clone is one base away. The rearrangement links TRBV4-1 to TRBJ2-3, with D possibly being TRBD1 (5 bases). In germline, CDR1 is MGHRA, CDR2 YSYEKL. This CDR3 has 15 residues. Here the CDR3 DNA reads TGCGCCAGCAGCCAATATTCAGGGTCCACAGATAGGCAGTATTTT. This encodes CASSQYSGSTDRQYF.